These T cell receptor beta chains were read from a single sample in a study of regulatory T cells in long-lasting Graves disease. TCRdb re-derived calls from the multiplex PCR reads in MiXCR, one entry per CDR3 protein. The sample lists fewer than 500,000 distinct CDR3 sequences, 15% to 20% occurring once. This sample was shared with a second study, whose subject was T cells in Graves' hyperthyroidism and ophthalmopathy.

This specimen was peripheral blood mononuclear cells (PBMCs), taken at new diagnosis, from a patient treated with antithyroid drugs. Source of these receptors: a middle-aged man with Graves disease. CDR3s include the opening cysteine and the closing phenylalanine or tryptophan. Each record gives: clone size, D gene, J gene, V gene, CDR3 protein, CDR3 DNA. D genes are given only for firm matches. Not every row has a clone size; where given, it reads once, few, many or a size class.

>-|-|TRBJ2-6|TRBV24-1
CATSDHTVSGANVLTF
TGTGCCACCAGTGATCACACAGTCTCTGGGGCCAACGTCCTGACTTTC
>many|-|TRBJ2-7|TRBV20-1
CSAESGFEQYF
TGCAGTGCCGAAAGCGGGTTCGAGCAGTACTTC
>-|TRBD2|TRBJ2-5|TRBV2
CASSEWRLAGGPGQETQYF
TGTGCCAGCAGTGAATGGCGGCTAGCGGGAGGGCCGGGGCAAGAGACCCAGTACTTC
>-|-|TRBJ1-5|TRBV12-3/TRBV12-4
CASSRVGGAGYSNQPQHF
TGTGCCAGCAGCCGCGTGGGAGGAGCGGGGTATAGCAATCAGCCCCAGCATTTT
>many|-|TRBJ1-5|TRBV30
CAWSVGGDGNQPQHF
TGTGCCTGGAGTGTGGGGGGGGATGGCAATCAGCCCCAGCATTTT
>many|-|TRBJ2-3|TRBV11-2
CASSSRELLGTQYF
TGTGCCAGCAGCTCTCGAGAGCTTTTGGGTACGCAGTATTTT
>many|-|TRBJ2-1|TRBV11-2
CASSSGGFPSSYNEQFF
TGTGCCAGCAGCTCAGGAGGCTTTCCAAGCTCCTACAATGAGCAGTTCTTC
>many|-|TRBJ2-5|TRBV11-2
CASSLETGAQETQYF
TGTGCCAGCAGCTTAGAGACGGGGGCCCAAGAGACCCAGTACTTC
>many|-|TRBJ2-5|TRBV20-1
CSAEGTTQETQYF
TGCAGTGCCGAGGGGACCACCCAAGAGACCCAGTACTTC
>-|-|TRBJ1-2|TRBV7-9
CASRTSAEQGYYGYTF
TGTGCCAGCAGGACATCGGCTGAGCAGGGCTACTATGGCTACACCTTC
>many|TRBD2|TRBJ2-1|TRBV9
CASSETSGGHNEQFF
TGTGCCAGCAGCGAGACTAGCGGGGGACACAATGAGCAGTTCTTC
>few|TRBD2|TRBJ2-7|TRBV7-3
CASSLGLAVGSEQYF
TGTGCCAGCAGCTTGGGACTAGCCGTCGGCTCGGAGCAGTACTTC
>-|TRBD1|TRBJ2-1|TRBV5-1
CASSRRRGLSAYEQFF
TGCGCCAGCAGCCGTCGTAGGGGGCTATCTGCATATGAGCAGTTCTTC
>many|-|TRBJ2-7|TRBV6-9
CASSYYGAENEQYF
TGTGCCAGCAGTTACTACGGAGCAGAGAACGAGCAGTACTTC
>-|TRBD2|TRBJ2-3|TRBV9
CASSVGGGRKTDTRYF
TGTGCCAGCAGCGTAGGCGGCGGGAGAAAGACAGATACGCGGTATTTT
>few|TRBD2|TRBJ2-1|TRBV5-6
CASTDSGRAEEEQFF
TGTGCCAGCACTGACAGCGGGAGGGCAGAAGAGGAGCAGTTCTTC
>many|-|TRBJ1-4|TRBV12-3/TRBV12-4
CASSIGEKLFF
TGTGCCAGCAGCATAGGTGAAAAACTGTTTTTT
>many|-|TRBJ2-1|TRBV11-2
CASSLREKALYNEQFF
TGTGCCAGCAGCTTGAGGGAGAAAGCTCTCTACAATGAGCAGTTCTTC
>few|-|TRBJ2-3|TRBV20-1
CSARRPYNTDTQYF
TGCAGTGCTAGACGGCCCTATAACACAGATACGCAGTATTTT
>many|-|TRBJ2-5|TRBV11-2
CASSRTPAPQETQYF
TGTGCCAGCAGCCGGACACCGGCCCCCCAAGAGACCCAGTACTTC
>-|-|TRBJ2-1|TRBV5-1
CASSDLGGFYNEQFF
TGCGCCAGCAGCGACCTGGGGGGCTTTTACAATGAGCAGTTCTTC
>many|TRBD2|TRBJ2-7|TRBV11-2
CASSTHTRLAGGPSYEQYF
TGTGCCAGCAGCACACACACTCGGCTAGCGGGAGGGCCCTCCTACGAGCAGTACTTC
>few|TRBD1|TRBJ2-3|TRBV4-1
CASGSDRGRIDTQYF
TGCGCCAGCGGGTCAGACAGGGGGCGAATAGATACGCAGTATTTT
>few|-|TRBJ1-5|TRBV5-8
CASSAGGNQPQHF
TGTGCCAGCTCCGCCGGGGGCAATCAGCCCCAGCATTTT
>many|-|TRBJ1-1|TRBV30
CAWSDRVDTEAFF
TGTGCCTGGAGTGACAGGGTCGACACTGAAGCTTTCTTT
>few|-|TRBJ2-1|TRBV19
CASSIWIQGAINNEQFF
TGTGCCAGTAGTATTTGGATACAAGGGGCAATCAACAATGAGCAGTTCTTC
>few|-|TRBJ2-1|TRBV3-1
CASSQVGVDEQFF
TGTGCCAGCAGCCAAGTGGGGGTGGATGAGCAGTTCTTC
>many|-|TRBJ2-7|TRBV3-1
CASSLPGGTSYEQYF
TGTGCCAGCAGCCTTCCTGGAGGGACCTCCTACGAGCAGTACTTC
>-|-|TRBJ2-7|TRBV2
CASVQGRDEQYF
TGTGCCAGCGTGCAGGGGAGGGACGAGCAGTACTTC
>many|TRBD1|TRBJ1-2|TRBV20-1
CSARDRGIRGYTF
TGCAGTGCACGGGACAGGGGTATTCGTGGCTACACCTTC
>many|-|TRBJ2-3|TRBV2
CASSVQSVSTDTQYF
TGTGCCAGCAGTGTTCAGTCGGTCAGCACAGATACGCAGTATTTT
>many|-|TRBJ2-7|TRBV11-3
CASSLAPDTYEQYF
TGTGCCAGCAGCTTAGCTCCGGACACCTACGAGCAGTACTTC
>many|-|TRBJ2-3|TRBV24-1
CATAATGTGTDTQYF
TGTGCCACCGCAGCTACCGGGACTGGCACAGATACGCAGTATTTT
>many|-|TRBJ2-7|TRBV7-9
CASSSREGYEQYF
TGTGCCAGCAGCTCCCGAGAGGGTTACGAGCAGTACTTC
>-|-|TRBJ1-1|TRBV7-9
CASSLVRYEAFF
TGTGCCAGCAGCTTAGTACGGTATGAAGCTTTCTTT
>few|-|TRBJ2-7|TRBV20-1
CSPPNRDGYEQYF
TGCAGTCCCCCCAACCGGGACGGTTACGAGCAGTACTTC
>few|-|TRBJ1-1|TRBV24-1
CATSDGSLMNTEAFF
TGTGCCACCAGTGACGGATCTCTTATGAACACTGAAGCTTTCTTT
>many|TRBD2|TRBJ2-2|TRBV20-1
CSANSGTKNTGELFF
TGCAGTGCCAACTCCGGGACTAAAAACACCGGGGAGCTGTTTTTT
>few|-|TRBJ2-7|TRBV27
CASSGHPLAYEQYF
TGTGCCAGCAGTGGACACCCTCTGGCCTACGAGCAGTACTTC
>-|-|TRBJ2-7|TRBV20-1
CSASVPGLYEQYF
TGCAGTGCTAGTGTCCCAGGGCTCTACGAGCAGTACTTC
>-|-|TRBJ1-6|TRBV6-1
CASNPTHMGRSPLHF
TGTGCCAGCAACCCCACCCACATGGGGCGTTCACCCCTCCACTTT
>many|-|TRBJ2-1|TRBV12-5
CASGLVAWGSYNEQFF
TGTGCTAGTGGTTTGGTTGCGTGGGGCAGCTACAATGAGCAGTTCTTC
>many|TRBD1|TRBJ2-7|TRBV6-9
CASSYRFPSGQQSYEQYF
TGTGCCAGCAGTTACCGGTTTCCTTCGGGACAGCAGTCCTACGAGCAGTACTTC
>-|TRBD2|TRBJ2-1|TRBV29-1
CSVSGRAASDEQFF
TGCAGCGTTTCGGGGAGGGCCGCCTCCGATGAGCAGTTCTTC
>-|TRBD2|TRBJ2-7|TRBV12-3/TRBV12-4
CASSLYGGGRVVYEQYF
TGTGCCAGCAGTTTATACGGGGGGGGGCGTGTAGTCTACGAGCAGTACTTC
>many|-|TRBJ1-1|TRBV6-5
CASSYSVQNTEAFF
TGTGCCAGCAGTTACTCTGTGCAGAACACTGAAGCTTTCTTT
>-|-|TRBJ1-6|TRBV5-1
CASSPGVGRGSPLHF
TGCGCCAGCAGCCCTGGAGTGGGCCGCGGGTCACCCCTCCACTTT
>many|TRBD1|TRBJ2-7|TRBV20-1
CSARGTGVTYEQYF
TGCAGTGCTAGAGGGACAGGGGTCACCTACGAGCAGTACTTC
>-|TRBD1|TRBJ2-4|TRBV12-3/TRBV12-4
CASSYRQGSGRAKNIQYF
TGTGCCAGCAGTTACCGACAGGGGTCGGGGAGAGCCAAAAACATTCAGTACTTC